A selection of T cell receptor beta chains follows, all from one sample in a study of control samples from healthy donors and cancer patients. Clones were read by immunoSEQ multiplex PCR, and TCRdb kept only the in-frame ones, dropping some. The profile shows under 30,000 clones, around 80% of them singletons. The sequenced material came from PBMCs. The receptors were gathered from a man aged 60-69 years with head and neck cancer. Both conserved end residues are part of each CDR3. The order of the fields is J gene, V gene, clone size, D gene, CDR3 DNA, CDR3 protein. D genes are given only for firm matches. Size is stated for part of the rows, as once, few or many counts, or as a class when the clone is expanded.

J: TRBJ2-1
V: TRBV6-5
size: -
D: -
DNA: TGTGCCAGCAGCTACGGACTTTCAAGGCTGTTCTTC
CDR3: CASSYGLSRLFF

J: TRBJ1-4
V: TRBV30
size: -
D: -
DNA: TGTGCCTGGAGTGTAACCGGCGCTGAAAAACTGTTTTTT
CDR3: CAWSVTGAEKLFF

J: TRBJ2-5
V: TRBV7-2
size: -
D: -
DNA: TGTGCCAGCAGCGGTGGGGGCGAGGAGGGGACCCAGTACTTC
CDR3: CASSGGGEEGTQYF

J: TRBJ1-3
V: TRBV7-9
size: -
D: -
DNA: TGTGCCAGCAGCTTCGGAAACACCATATATTTT
CDR3: CASSFGNTIYF

J: TRBJ2-5
V: TRBV19
size: -
D: -
DNA: TGTGCCAGTAGTATAGGGGGTCAAGAGACCCAGTACTTC
CDR3: CASSIGGQETQYF

J: TRBJ1-5
V: TRBV6-6
size: -
D: -
DNA: TGTGCCAGCAGTCGGACCCCACAGTCATTATATAGCAATCAGCCCCAGCATTTT
CDR3: CASSRTPQSLYSNQPQHF

J: TRBJ1-6
V: TRBV6-5
size: -
D: TRBD1
DNA: TGTGCCAGCAGCCCGCAGGGACAGCCAAAGTCACCCCTCCACTTT
CDR3: CASSPQGQPKSPLHF

J: TRBJ2-7
V: TRBV3-1/TRBV3-2
size: few
D: -
DNA: TGTGCCAGCAGTCTAAGCTCCTACGAGCAGTACTTC
CDR3: CASSLSSYEQYF

J: TRBJ2-2
V: TRBV27
size: -
D: TRBD1
DNA: TGTGCCAGCAGTTTAATGCCGGGACAGGGGGCTTCCGGGGAGCTGTTTTTT
CDR3: CASSLMPGQGASGELFF

J: TRBJ2-4
V: TRBV7-9
size: few
D: TRBD1
DNA: TGTGCCAGCAGCGAAACAGGGGGCTCGCGTCAGTACTTC
CDR3: CASSETGGSRQYF

J: TRBJ2-7
V: TRBV30
size: -
D: -
DNA: TGTGCCTGGAGTGGTACCCGCACTAGTATGCAGTACTTC
CDR3: CAWSGTRTSMQYF

J: TRBJ1-3
V: TRBV7-9
size: -
D: -
DNA: TGTGCCAGCCTTACATTAGCCGCTAGCTCTGGAAACACCATATATTTT
CDR3: CASLTLAASSGNTIYF

J: TRBJ2-7
V: TRBV2
size: -
D: -
DNA: TGTGCCAGCAGTGAAGCGGGTGAATCAGCGTACGAGCAGTACTTC
CDR3: CASSEAGESAYEQYF

J: TRBJ1-2
V: TRBV30
size: few
D: -
DNA: TGTGCCTGGAGTGTAATTACTGGGGGCTACACCTTC
CDR3: CAWSVITGGYTF

J: TRBJ1-1
V: TRBV10-3
size: -
D: -
DNA: TGTGCCATCACGGACTCCCCAAACACTGAAGCTTTCTTT
CDR3: CAITDSPNTEAFF

J: TRBJ2-7
V: TRBV5-6
size: -
D: TRBD1
DNA: TGTGCCAGCAGCTTCTGGGGACAGGGGGCCTACGAGCAGTACTTC
CDR3: CASSFWGQGAYEQYF

J: TRBJ2-6
V: TRBV5-1
size: -
D: TRBD1
DNA: TGCGCCAGCAGCTCCGGGACAGGTCCCTCTGGGGCCAACGTCCTGACTTTC
CDR3: CASSSGTGPSGANVLTF

J: TRBJ2-7
V: TRBV10-3
size: once
D: -
DNA: TGTGCCACCAGGTGGTACGGGAGTCAGTCCTACGAGCAGTACTTC
CDR3: CATRWYGSQSYEQYF

J: TRBJ2-3
V: TRBV5-1
size: -
D: TRBD1
DNA: TGCGCCAGCAGCTTGGAGGGACAGAACACAGATACGCAGTATTTT
CDR3: CASSLEGQNTDTQYF

J: TRBJ2-7
V: TRBV29-1
size: -
D: TRBD1
DNA: TGCAGCGTTGAGGACAGGGCCTACGAGCAGTACTTC
CDR3: CSVEDRAYEQYF

J: TRBJ2-3
V: TRBV29-1
size: -
D: TRBD2
DNA: TGCAGGCTCCGCGGGAGGGCCCCAGATACGCAGTATTTT
CDR3: CRLRGRAPDTQYF

J: TRBJ1-1
V: TRBV19
size: -
D: -
DNA: TGTGCCAGTAGAGACAGGATGAACACTGAAGCTTTCTTT
CDR3: CASRDRMNTEAFF

J: TRBJ1-2
V: TRBV6-2/TRBV6-3
size: -
D: -
DNA: TGTGCCAGCAGTACAGGGATTTGGGGCTACACCTTC
CDR3: CASSTGIWGYTF

J: TRBJ2-7
V: TRBV4-2
size: -
D: -
DNA: TGTGCCAGCAGCCAACATCTTCAGGAATCCTACGAGCAGTACTTC
CDR3: CASSQHLQESYEQYF

J: TRBJ1-1
V: TRBV7-2
size: -
D: TRBD1
DNA: TGTGCCAGCAGCCGGGACAGGCGTGAAGCTTTCTTT
CDR3: CASSRDRREAFF

J: TRBJ1-4
V: TRBV21-1
size: -
D: -
DNA: TGTGCCAGCAGCAAAGCTAGGGTAGGTACTGAAAAACTGTTTTTT
CDR3: CASSKARVGTEKLFF

J: TRBJ2-7
V: TRBV19
size: -
D: TRBD1
DNA: TGTGCCAGTATTAACTACAGGGGAATAGAGCAGTACTTC
CDR3: CASINYRGIEQYF

J: TRBJ1-1
V: TRBV30
size: -
D: TRBD1
DNA: TGTGCCTGGAGCGCGGGAGGACAGGGGGGCTCTGAAGCTTTCTTT
CDR3: CAWSAGGQGGSEAFF